One T cell receptor (beta chain) is described in this entry. This entry comes from a study of OX40 agonist ivuxolimab in advanced cancers. Study at large: Patients in the trial were receiving intravenous ivuxolimab every 2 weeks, at doses of 0.01 to 10 mg/kg. A history of anti-PD-1, anti-PD-L1 or anti-CTLA-4 therapy was acceptable, and about 37% had some. Three patients, one with hepatocellular carcinoma and two with cutaneous melanoma, achieved partial responses.

Clones were sequenced by immunoSEQ multiplex PCR, and TCRdb holds only the in-frame ones, with some missing. Of about 90,000 clones listed, approximately 90% are singletons. The investigators sampled blood at baseline, at cycle 4 day 1, and at cycle 7 day 1. CDR1 MDHEN and CDR2 SYDVKM come from the germline V gene. The V and J ends lost 3 bases and 2 bases respectively, with 7 bases between them. The CDR3 contains 13 residues. The J gene is TRBJ1-1, the V gene TRBV28; tentatively, D is TRBD1 (6 bases). The source of this sequence is an adult with an advanced solid tumor such as melanoma, head and neck, liver or kidney cancer. Material: CD4+ or CD8+ T cells sorted from blood, obtained in a trial of the OX40 agonist ivuxolimab. In DNA, the CDR3 is TGTGCCAGCAGTTTGGGGGGCAACACTGAAGCTTTCTTT. It encodes CASSLGGNTEAFF.